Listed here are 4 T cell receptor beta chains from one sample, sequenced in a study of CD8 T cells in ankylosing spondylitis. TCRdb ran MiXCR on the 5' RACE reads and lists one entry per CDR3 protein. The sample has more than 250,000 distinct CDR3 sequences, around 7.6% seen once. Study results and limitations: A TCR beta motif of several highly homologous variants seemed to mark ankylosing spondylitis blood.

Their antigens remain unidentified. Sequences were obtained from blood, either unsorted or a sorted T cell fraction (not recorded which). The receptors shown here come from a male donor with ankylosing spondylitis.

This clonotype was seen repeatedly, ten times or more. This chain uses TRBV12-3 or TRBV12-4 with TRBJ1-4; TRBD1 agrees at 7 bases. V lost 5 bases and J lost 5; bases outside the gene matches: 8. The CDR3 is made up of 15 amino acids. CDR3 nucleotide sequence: TGTGCCAGCAGTCCCTTGACAGGGCTGAATGAAAAACTGTTTTTT. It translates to CASSPLTGLNEKLFF.

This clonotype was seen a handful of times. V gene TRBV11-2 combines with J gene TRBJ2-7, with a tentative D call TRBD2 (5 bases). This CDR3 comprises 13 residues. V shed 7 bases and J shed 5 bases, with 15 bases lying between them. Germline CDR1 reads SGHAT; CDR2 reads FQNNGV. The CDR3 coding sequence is TGTGCCAGCATCAAGAGCGGCACCGACGAGCAGTACTTC. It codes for CASIKSGTDEQYF.

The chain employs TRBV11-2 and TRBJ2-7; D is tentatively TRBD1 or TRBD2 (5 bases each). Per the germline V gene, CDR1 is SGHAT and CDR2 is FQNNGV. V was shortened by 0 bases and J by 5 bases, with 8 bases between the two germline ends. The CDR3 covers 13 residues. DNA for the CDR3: TGTGCCAGCAGCTTAGATCGGGGCGACGAGCAGTACTTC. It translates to CASSLDRGDEQYF.

The CDR3 reads CASSLVAALEANEKLFF. The CDR3 DNA reads as TGTGCCAGCAGCTTAGTTGCGGCGTTAGAGGCTAATGAAAAACTGTTTTTT. The rearrangement uses TRBV11-2 and TRBJ1-4, with D unresolved. Germline V gene sequence: CDR1 SGHAT, CDR2 FQNNGV. The CDR3 is made up of 17 amino acids. The V end lost 1 base, the J end lost 3 bases, and 15 bases lay between the germline ends.